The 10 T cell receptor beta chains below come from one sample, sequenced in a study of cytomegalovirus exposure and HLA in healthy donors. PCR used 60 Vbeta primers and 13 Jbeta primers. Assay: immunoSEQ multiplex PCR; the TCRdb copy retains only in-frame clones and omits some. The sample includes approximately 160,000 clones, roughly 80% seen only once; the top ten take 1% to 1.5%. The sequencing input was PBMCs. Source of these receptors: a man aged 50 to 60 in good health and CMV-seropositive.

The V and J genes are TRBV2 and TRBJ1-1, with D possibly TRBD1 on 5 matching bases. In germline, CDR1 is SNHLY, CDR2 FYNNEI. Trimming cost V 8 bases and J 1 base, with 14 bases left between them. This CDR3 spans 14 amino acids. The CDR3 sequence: CASGRDSWNTEAFF. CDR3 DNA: TGTGCCAGCGGACGGGACTCTTGGAACACTGAAGCTTTCTTT.

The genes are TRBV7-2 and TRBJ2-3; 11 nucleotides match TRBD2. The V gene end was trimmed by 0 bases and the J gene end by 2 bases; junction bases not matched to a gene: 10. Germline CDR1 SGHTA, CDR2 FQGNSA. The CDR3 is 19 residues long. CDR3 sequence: CASSLAYRTSGWFTDTQYF. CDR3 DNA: TGTGCCAGCAGCTTAGCGTATAGGACTAGCGGGTGGTTCACAGATACGCAGTATTTT.

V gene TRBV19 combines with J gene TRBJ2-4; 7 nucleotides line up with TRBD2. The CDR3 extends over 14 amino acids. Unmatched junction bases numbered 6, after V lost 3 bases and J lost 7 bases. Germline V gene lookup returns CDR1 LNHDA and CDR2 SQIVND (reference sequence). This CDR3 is CASSIGGEGNIQYF. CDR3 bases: TGTGCCAGTAGTATTGGGGGGGAGGGCAACATTCAGTACTTC.

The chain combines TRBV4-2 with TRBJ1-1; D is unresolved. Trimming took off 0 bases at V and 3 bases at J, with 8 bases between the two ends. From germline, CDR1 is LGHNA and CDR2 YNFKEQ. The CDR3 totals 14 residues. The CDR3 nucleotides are TGTGCCAGCAGCCAAGACAGGTGGCACACTGAAGCTTTCTTT. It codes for CASSQDRWHTEAFF.

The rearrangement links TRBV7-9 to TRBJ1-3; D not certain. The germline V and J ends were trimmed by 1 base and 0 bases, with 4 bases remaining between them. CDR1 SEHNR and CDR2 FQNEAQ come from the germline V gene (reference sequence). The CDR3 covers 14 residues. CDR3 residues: CASSLDNSGNTIYF. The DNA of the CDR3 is TGTGCCAGCAGCTTAGACAACTCTGGAAACACCATATATTTT.

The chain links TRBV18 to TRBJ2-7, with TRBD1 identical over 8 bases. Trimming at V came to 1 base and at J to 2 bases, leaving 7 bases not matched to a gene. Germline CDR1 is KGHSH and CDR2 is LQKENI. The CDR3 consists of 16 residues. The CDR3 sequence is CASSPRADRAPYEQYF. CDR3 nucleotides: TGTGCCAGCTCACCACGCGCGGACAGGGCGCCCTACGAGCAGTACTTC.

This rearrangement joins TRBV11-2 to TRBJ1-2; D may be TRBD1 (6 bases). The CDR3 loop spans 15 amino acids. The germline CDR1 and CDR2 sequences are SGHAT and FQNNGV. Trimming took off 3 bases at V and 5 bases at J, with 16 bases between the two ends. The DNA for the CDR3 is TGTGCCAGCAGCTTGGCAGAAAGGGGGGGGTATGGCTACACCTTC. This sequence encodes CASSLAERGGYGYTF.

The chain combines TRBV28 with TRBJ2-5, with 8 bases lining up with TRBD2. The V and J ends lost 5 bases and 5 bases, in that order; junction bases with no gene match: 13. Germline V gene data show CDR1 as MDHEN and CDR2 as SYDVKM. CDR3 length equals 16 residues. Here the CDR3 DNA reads TGTGCCAGCAGTCCCCCCGGGCCGGGGGGGCGGGAGACCCAGTACTTC. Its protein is CASSPPGPGGRETQYF.

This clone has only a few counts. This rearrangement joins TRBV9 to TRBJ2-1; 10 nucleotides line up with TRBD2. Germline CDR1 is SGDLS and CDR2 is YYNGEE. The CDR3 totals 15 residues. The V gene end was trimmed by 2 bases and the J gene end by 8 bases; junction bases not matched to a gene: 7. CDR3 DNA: TGTGCCAGCAGCGTTGAACTAGCGGGGCCGCATGAGCAGTTCTTC. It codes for CASSVELAGPHEQFF.

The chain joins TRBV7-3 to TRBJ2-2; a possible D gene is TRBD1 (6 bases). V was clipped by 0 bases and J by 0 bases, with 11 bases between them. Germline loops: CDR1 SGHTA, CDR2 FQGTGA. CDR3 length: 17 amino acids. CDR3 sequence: CASSLTLDSANTGELFF. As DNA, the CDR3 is TGTGCCAGCAGCTTAACTCTGGACAGCGCGAACACCGGGGAGCTGTTTTTT.